Below are 18 T cell receptor beta chains sequenced from a single sample in a study of T cells after yellow fever vaccination. Via MiXCR, TCRdb re-called the 5' RACE reads, giving one row per CDR3 protein. Seen here are 450,000 to 550,000 distinct CDR3 sequences, about 19% observed once, and the top ten hold approximately 15%. Specimen: PBMCs, collected 15 days after the yellow fever booster vaccination. The source of these receptors is a man aged 25-40 years who received the YFV17D yellow fever vaccine.

The gene calls are TRBV6-2 or TRBV6-3 and TRBJ2-1, with TRBD2 matching 8 bases. The length of the CDR3 is 19 residues. Per the germline V gene, CDR1 is MNHEY and CDR2 is SVGEGT. The V gene end was trimmed by 2 bases and the J gene end by 3 bases; junction bases not matched to a gene: 15. CDR3 sequence reads: CASSYVAGGLNVYYNEQFF. Here the CDR3 DNA reads TGTGCCAGCAGTTACGTCGCGGGAGGACTAAACGTATACTACAATGAGCAGTTCTTC.

This clonotype has more than one count but fewer than ten. This chain connects TRBV27 to TRBJ2-5; 8 positions agree with TRBD2. V dropped 5 bases and J dropped 6; count of bases not matched to a gene: 8. CDR3 length: 14 amino acids. Germline loops: CDR1 MNHEY, CDR2 SMNVEV (reference sequence). The CDR3 spells CASSATRGGKTQYF. The CDR3 DNA follows: TGTGCCAGCAGTGCTACCCGGGGGGGGAAGACCCAGTACTTC.

The genes are TRBV6-4 and TRBJ2-1; TRBD1 matches at 8 bases. The CDR3 length is 15 residues. From germline, CDR1 is MRHNA and CDR2 SNTAGT. Losses at the gene ends were 5 bases for V and 7 bases for J; bases not matched to a gene: 10. The CDR3 sequence: CASSTTQGATNEQFF. The CDR3 coding sequence is TGTGCCAGCAGTACTACCCAGGGGGCGACGAATGAGCAGTTCTTC.

This clonotype came up many times. One end of the junction fails to match germline, which may point to a read error. This chain links TRBV3-1 with TRBJ2-1; no firm D call. Germline V gene data show CDR1 as LGHDT and CDR2 as YNNKEL (reference sequence). This CDR3 is built from 13 residues. CDR3 loop: CASSQDRSSFLSF. Here the CDR3 DNA reads TGTGCCAGCAGCCAAGATCGTAGCTCTTTTTTATCATTC.

In this sample, this clonotype turned up a few times. The chain carries TRBV29-1 and TRBJ2-7; TRBD1 aligns across 7 bases. With 6 bases clipped from V and 0 bases from J, the junction kept 8 bases outside the gene matches. Germline V CDR1 and CDR2: SQVTM, ANQGSEA. The CDR3 sequence is 14 residues long. The CDR3 DNA reads TGCAGCGTCACCGGACAGGCTGACTCCTACGAGCAGTACTTC. Translated, it gives CSVTGQADSYEQYF.

The rearrangement joins TRBV18 to TRBJ2-1; D not certain. This CDR3 spans 14 amino acids. Trimming left V 2 bases short and J 6 bases short, with 11 bases between. Per germline, CDR1 KGHSH and CDR2 LQKENI. The CDR3 loop reads CASSPRGHFNEQFF. CDR3 nucleotide sequence: TGTGCCAGCTCACCAAGAGGTCATTTCAATGAGCAGTTCTTC.

This clonotype appeared a single time. In DNA form, the CDR3 reads TGTGCCACCAGGAGGGACAGGAGAGGGGTGACCCAGTACTTC. It specifies CATRRDRRGVTQYF. This chain uses TRBV24-1 with TRBJ2-5, with 8 bases identical to TRBD1. The V gene end was trimmed by 7 bases and the J gene end by 7 bases; junction bases not matched to a gene: 10. CDR1 is KGHDR, CDR2 SFDVKD, per germline. The CDR3 covers 14 residues.

This chain links TRBV6-1 with TRBJ1-2, with a weak D call TRBD1 (5 bases). V was cut by 11 bases and J by 3 bases, with 16 bases left in between. CDR1 is MNHNS and CDR2 is SASEGT in the germline V gene. This CDR3 region has 13 residues. The CDR3 DNA sequence: TGTGCCGGTCATGAAGGGGCAGACTATGGCTACACCTTC. Translated, it gives CAGHEGADYGYTF.

This clonotype was seen a handful of times. The chain carries TRBV4-3 and TRBJ2-7; 8 nucleotides align to TRBD2. Germline CDR1 and CDR2: LGHNA and YSLEER. After removal of 0 bases from V and 5 bases from J, the junction contained 6 bases not matched to a gene. The CDR3 extends over 15 amino acids. CDR3 amino acids: CASSQEREVLNEQYF. CDR3 bases: TGCGCCAGCAGCCAAGAGCGGGAGGTCCTTAACGAGCAGTACTTC.

The gene calls are TRBV30 and TRBJ2-1, with 11 bases lining up with TRBD2. This CDR3 is built from 19 residues. With 0 bases clipped from V and 5 bases from J, the junction kept 15 bases outside the gene matches. The germline V gene encodes CDR1 GTSNPN and CDR2 SVGIG (reference sequence). The CDR3 loop is CAWSVPLSGRAREHNEQFF. The CDR3 DNA follows: TGTGCCTGGAGTGTACCCCTTAGCGGGAGGGCCAGGGAACACAATGAGCAGTTCTTC.

This clonotype was seen a few times. V is TRBV3-1 and J is TRBJ2-6; tentative D call: TRBD1 (6 bases). Trimming took off 4 bases at V and 0 bases at J, with 16 bases between the two ends. The CDR3 contains 18 residues. Germline V gene data show CDR1 as LGHDT and CDR2 as YNNKEL (reference sequence). The CDR3 loop reads CASSPAAGANSGANVLTF. The CDR3 region has the DNA TGTGCCAGCAGCCCTGCAGCAGGGGCCAACTCTGGGGCCAACGTCCTGACTTTC.

This clonotype has only a few counts. This chain connects TRBV29-1 to TRBJ2-7; a weak D match, TRBD1 (5 bases). V lost 6 bases to trimming and J lost 2 bases, with 11 bases between them. Germline assignment: CDR1 SQVTM and CDR2 ANQGSEA. This CDR3 has 12 amino acids. Here the CDR3 DNA reads TGCAGCGTGAGCGACAGTCCCTACGAGCAGTACTTC. Protein sequence: CSVSDSPYEQYF.

This clonotype was seen a few times. This sequence joins TRBV10-1 and TRBJ2-3; TRBD1 agrees at 7 bases. Unmatched junction bases numbered 7, after V lost 4 bases and J lost 6 bases. From germline, CDR1 is WNHNN and CDR2 SYGVQD (reference sequence). The CDR3 is 14 amino acids. This CDR3 is CASSGQGARDTQYF. Written as DNA, the CDR3 is TGCGCCAGCAGTGGACAGGGTGCCAGGGATACGCAGTATTTT.

This clonotype was recorded many times. The rearrangement joins TRBV7-2 to TRBJ2-6, with D hard to call. Trimming stripped 1 base from V and 0 bases from J, with 4 bases between. This CDR3 has 15 amino acids. Germline lookup yields CDR1 SGHTA and CDR2 FQGNSA. The chain's CDR3 is CASSLEGSGANVLTF. CDR3 coding DNA: TGTGCCAGCAGCTTAGAGGGCTCTGGGGCCAACGTCCTGACTTTC. Full variable domain (remainder filled in from reference TRBV7-2 and TRBJ2-6): GAGVSQSPSNKVTEKGKDVELRCDPISGHTALYWYRQSLGQGLEFLIYFQGNSAPDKSGLPSDRFSAERTGGSVSTLTIQRTQQEDSAVYLCASSLEGSGANVLTFGAGSRLTVL.

This clonotype was counted a few times. V is TRBV29-1 and J is TRBJ2-1; 7 bases fit TRBD2. Germline assignment: CDR1 SQVTM and CDR2 ANQGSEA. V lost 0 bases and J lost 4; bases outside the gene matches: 3. This CDR3 spans 14 amino acids. The CDR3 DNA reads TGCAGCGTTGAAGAGGGACTACAGTACAATGAGCAGTTCTTC. Its protein product is CSVEEGLQYNEQFF.

This rearrangement joins TRBV18 to TRBJ2-7; D is perhaps TRBD1 or TRBD2 (5 bases each). The CDR3 contains 13 residues. Germline V gives CDR1 KGHSH, CDR2 LQKENI. Trimming pared 0 bases from V and 6 bases from J, leaving 9 bases between. CDR3 bases: TGTGCCAGCTCACCACCGATGGGGGTCGAGCAGTACTTC. This gives the protein CASSPPMGVEQYF.

Ten or more counts support this clonotype. The chain uses TRBV5-1 and TRBJ2-5; D perhaps matches TRBD1 (6 bases). Trimming shortened V by 4 bases and J by 2 bases, and 18 bases separated the two germline ends. The CDR3 totals 16 residues. Germline CDR1 and CDR2: SGHRS and YFSETQ. This CDR3 reads CASSLAPGTLQETQYF. The DNA for the CDR3 is TGCGCCAGCAGCCTAGCCCCTGGGACACTTCAAGAGACCCAGTACTTC.

Concerning this clonotype: Sequence at one end of the junction differs from germline and may be a read error. The chain couples TRBV7-7 to TRBJ2-3; TRBD2 matches 7 bases. The CDR3 covers 12 residues. Looked up from germline, CDR1 is SSHAT and CDR2 is FNYEAQ (reference sequence). The CDR3, as DNA: TGTGCTAGCAGTTCATCGGGGGGTACGCAGTATTTT. Encoded protein: CASSSSGGTQYF.